Detailed here is one T cell receptor beta chain. Its antigen remains unidentified. These data belong to a study of T-cell reconstitution after alpha-beta-depleted transplantation in children. Preparation of the TCRbeta library involved a method that used unique molecular identifiers. Via MiXCR, TCRdb re-called the PCR reads, giving one row per CDR3 protein. The table shows about 440,000 distinct CDR3 sequences, with around two fifths occurring only once. CDR3 length: 14 amino acids. Looked up from germline, CDR1 is MGHRA and CDR2 is YSYEKL. V gave up 1 base and J gave up 5 bases, with 11 bases separating them. Study-wide findings and caveats: Certain patients had high TCRbeta diversity at day 60, and it came from recipient T cells and thymic progenitors that survived. At the one-year point after transplant, T-cell counts and TCRbeta diversity were found to come mostly from T cells that had been newly produced. Several hundred expanded graft clones reportedly gave rise to the alpha-beta T cells present about two months after transplant.

The chain combines TRBV4-1 with TRBJ2-5; D uncertain. The TCR originated in a girl under 10 years old with aplastic anemia, due to receive a stem cell transplant. The sample consisted of PBMCs, taken before TCRalphabeta/CD19-depleted stem cell transplant. CDR3 sequence (DNA): TGCGCCAGCAGCCAAGGATTACGCTTCGAGACCCAGTACTTC. It encodes CASSQGLRFETQYF.